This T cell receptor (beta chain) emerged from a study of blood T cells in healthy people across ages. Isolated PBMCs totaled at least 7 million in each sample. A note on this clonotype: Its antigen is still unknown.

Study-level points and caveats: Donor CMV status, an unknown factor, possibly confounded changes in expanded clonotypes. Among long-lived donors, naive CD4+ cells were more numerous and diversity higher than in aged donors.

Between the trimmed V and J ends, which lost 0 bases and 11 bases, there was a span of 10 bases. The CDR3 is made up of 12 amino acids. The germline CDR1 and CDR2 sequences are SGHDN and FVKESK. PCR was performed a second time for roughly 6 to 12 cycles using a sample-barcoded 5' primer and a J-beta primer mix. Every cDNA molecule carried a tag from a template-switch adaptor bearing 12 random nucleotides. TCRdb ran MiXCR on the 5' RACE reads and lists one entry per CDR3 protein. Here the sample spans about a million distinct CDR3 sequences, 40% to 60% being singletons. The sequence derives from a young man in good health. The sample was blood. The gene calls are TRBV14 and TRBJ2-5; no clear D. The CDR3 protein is CASSQERNEQYF. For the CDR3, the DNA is TGTGCCAGCAGCCAAGAACGAAATGAGCAGTACTTC. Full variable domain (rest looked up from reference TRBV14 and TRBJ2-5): EAGVTQFPSHSVIEKGQTVTLRCDPISGHDNLYWYRRVMGKEIKFLLHFVKESKQDESGMPNNRFLAERTGGTYSTLKVQPAELEDSGVYFCASSQERNEQYFGPGTRLLVL.